This T cell receptor (beta chain) was obtained from a study of blood T cell repertoires in COVID-19. In the study overall: T cells, B-cell-depleted T cells, or PBMCs provided the cDNA or gDNA that served as material.

Some clones are missing from TCRdb's copy, which holds only in-frame ones; the method was immunoSEQ multiplex PCR. The sample has around 52,000 clones, about four fifths seen once. The CDR3 totals 12 residues. V was pared by 4 bases and J by 5 bases, with 8 bases between. Germline CDR1 SEHNR, CDR2 FQNEAQ (reference sequence). V and J are TRBV7-9 and TRBJ1-1, with D perhaps matching TRBD1 (5 bases). Sequencing was done on a sample of peripheral blood. The source is a woman older than 75 with acute or convalescent COVID-19. The CDR3 here is CASSSGQTEAFF. DNA for the CDR3: TGTGCCAGCAGCTCCGGACAAACTGAAGCTTTCTTT. Based on the CDR3 plus reference TRBV7-9 and TRBJ1-1, the full variable domain is DTGVSQNPRHKITKRGQNVTFRCDPISEHNRLYWYRQTLGQGPEFLTYFQNEAQLEKSRLLSDRFSAERPKGSFSTLEIQRTEQGDSAMYLCASSSGQTEAFFGQGTRLTVV.